Listed below are T cell receptor beta chains from one sample, sequenced in a study of early T cells in non-severe SARS-CoV-2 infection. Each CDR3 protein gets one entry after TCRdb re-called the 5' RACE reads with MiXCR. Found here are fewer than 110,000 distinct CDR3 sequences, around 10% of them singletons; the top ten hold 6.5% to 8%. The sample was whole blood. The receptors originated from an adult who was a healthcare worker with PCR-confirmed SARS-CoV-2 infection or an uninfected control (not recorded which). CDR3s include the opening cysteine and the closing phenylalanine or tryptophan. The order of the fields is J gene, D gene, clone size, V gene, CDR3 protein, CDR3 DNA. The D gene is left open where the match is weak. Clone size is given for some rows only: seen once, a few or many times, or a class if the clone is expanded.

TRBJ1-2 - few TRBV2 CASTEAFNYGYTF TGTGCCAGCACGGAGGCTTTTAACTATGGCTACACCTTC
TRBJ2-3 - few TRBV5-6 CASSLRLRGTSTDTQFF TGTGCCAGCAGCTTGAGGTTACGCGGAACTAGCACAGATACGCAGTTTTTT
TRBJ2-7 TRBD2 many TRBV5-1 CASSPTSGSSEQYF TGCGCCAGCAGCCCGACTAGCGGGAGCTCCGAGCAGTACTTC
TRBJ2-7 - - TRBV7-2 CASSSGVGNEQYF TGTGCCAGCAGCTCCGGAGTGGGGAACGAGCAGTACTTC
TRBJ2-1 - many TRBV28 CASSSTGTLYNEQFF TGTGCCAGCAGTTCAACCGGGACACTCTACAATGAGCAGTTCTTC
TRBJ2-3 - many TRBV28 CASSRIGTGRGSTDTQYF TGTGCCAGCAGCCGGATCGGGACGGGAAGGGGCAGCACAGATACGCAGTATTTT
TRBJ2-5 - many TRBV6-2/TRBV6-3 CASISRDEQETQYF TGTGCCAGCATCTCAAGAGACGAGCAAGAGACCCAGTACTTC
TRBJ2-3 - many TRBV12-3/TRBV12-4 CASSEVGPKTDTQYF TGTGCCAGCAGTGAAGTGGGGCCTAAAACAGATACGCAGTATTTT
TRBJ2-1 - - TRBV25-1 CASRGEVNEQFF TGTGCCAGCAGGGGAGAGGTCAATGAGCAGTTCTTC
TRBJ2-3 TRBD2 many TRBV6-5 CASSYNAGGGADTQYF TGTGCCAGCAGTTACAATGCGGGGGGGGGCGCAGATACGCAGTATTTT
TRBJ2-3 - few TRBV12-3/TRBV12-4 CASSLVGGRLAGTQYF TGTGCCAGCAGTTTAGTCGGAGGACGGCTGGCGGGGACGCAGTATTTT
TRBJ1-2 - few TRBV28 CASSLRSLGGYTF TGTGCCAGCAGTTTACGAAGTTTAGGCGGCTACACCTTC
TRBJ2-2 TRBD2 many TRBV5-6 CASLAGGPGGELFF TGTGCCAGTCTAGCGGGAGGGCCTGGCGGGGAGCTGTTTTTT
TRBJ1-1 TRBD1 many TRBV12-3/TRBV12-4 CASSLTGQGAEAFF TGTGCCAGCAGTTTAACGGGACAGGGGGCTGAAGCTTTCTTT
TRBJ1-1 - few TRBV6-5 CASRYRGSGLNTEAFF TGTGCCAGCAGATATAGGGGCTCGGGCCTGAACACTGAAGCTTTCTTT
TRBJ2-3 TRBD2 - TRBV4-2 CASSQTSGFTDTQYF TGTGCCAGCAGCCAGACTAGCGGATTCACAGATACGCAGTATTTT
TRBJ2-5 - few TRBV28 CASIPQGGFLKTQYF TGTGCCAGCATCCCGCAGGGGGGTTTCCTAAAGACCCAGTACTTC
TRBJ1-2 - - TRBV10-3 CAISDLSLPRQAFYGYTF TGTGCCATCAGTGACCTGTCCCTACCCCGACAGGCTTTCTATGGCTACACCTTC
TRBJ2-5 - - TRBV7-2 CASSPGPQETQYF TGTGCCAGCAGCCCGGGCCCTCAAGAGACCCAGTACTTC
TRBJ2-3 TRBD2 few TRBV7-7 CASSLRSLSPGLATDTQYF TGTGCCAGCAGCTTAAGGTCGCTTAGCCCGGGACTAGCAACAGATACGCAGTATTTT
TRBJ1-2 - many TRBV20-1 CSASRTDGYTF TGCAGTGCTAGTCGGACAGATGGCTACACCTTC
TRBJ1-1 - many TRBV7-2 CASSIPTLNTEAFF TGTGCCAGCAGCATCCCGACGTTGAACACTGAAGCTTTCTTT
TRBJ1-6 - few TRBV5-4 CAGSFQLGDNSPLHF TGTGCCGGCAGCTTCCAGTTGGGGGACAATTCACCCCTCCACTTT
TRBJ2-3 - many TRBV5-1 CASSLEARNTDTQYF TGCGCCAGCAGCTTGGAGGCTAGGAACACAGATACGCAGTATTTT
TRBJ2-5 - few TRBV11-2 CASSLVASGFETQYF TGTGCCAGCAGCTTAGTTGCGTCAGGGTTTGAGACCCAGTACTTC
TRBJ1-4 - - TRBV29-1 CSRKREKLFF TGCAGTCGAAAGCGGGAAAAACTGTTTTTT
TRBJ2-2 - many TRBV29-1 CSVSQSANTGELFF TGCAGCGTTAGTCAATCCGCGAACACCGGGGAGCTGTTTTTT
TRBJ2-2 - - TRBV6-6 CATTENTGELFF TGTGCCACGACCGAGAACACCGGGGAGCTGTTTTTT
TRBJ1-6 - many TRBV6-5 CASSPRGGNSPLHF TGTGCCAGCAGCCCTCGAGGGGGTAATTCACCCCTCCACTTT
TRBJ1-6 - many TRBV20-1 CSARDPTGGVQWNSPLHF TGCAGTGCTAGAGACCCAACCGGGGGGGTTCAGTGGAATTCACCCCTCCACTTT
TRBJ2-5 TRBD1 - TRBV5-6 CASSADRAETQYF TGTGCCAGCAGCGCCGACAGGGCGGAGACCCAGTACTTC
TRBJ2-6 - many TRBV15 CATSRSLRQIGLSGANVLTF TGTGCCACCAGCAGATCGTTAAGGCAGATAGGCCTCTCTGGGGCCAACGTCCTGACTTTC
TRBJ2-3 TRBD2 many TRBV7-2 CASSLSAGGPSDTQYF TGTGCCAGCAGCTTATCAGCGGGAGGGCCGTCAGATACGCAGTATTTT
TRBJ2-7 - many TRBV7-2 CASSFGPTYEQYF TGTGCCAGCAGCTTCGGCCCGACCTACGAGCAGTACTTC
TRBJ1-5 - few TRBV28 CASIRSGHLSNQPQHF TGTGCCAGCATTAGATCCGGACACCTTAGCAATCAGCCCCAGCATTTT
TRBJ2-3 - few TRBV20-1 CSAIGDRRKKYF TGCAGTGCTATCGGAGACAGGCGCAAGAAGTATTTT
TRBJ1-5 - few TRBV20-1 CSAIGDGRDYQPQHF TGCAGTGCTATTGGGGACGGCAGGGACTATCAGCCCCAGCATTTT
TRBJ1-4 - many TRBV5-5 CASSSPGQTTNEKLFF TGTGCCAGCAGCTCCCCAGGACAGACAACTAATGAAAAACTGTTTTTT
TRBJ2-1 - many TRBV6-5 CASTPGTTPYNEQFF TGTGCCAGCACCCCCGGGACAACCCCCTACAATGAGCAGTTCTTC
TRBJ2-1 - - TRBV5-4 CASSWTRQEQFF TGTGCCAGCAGCTGGACCCGTCAGGAGCAGTTCTTC
TRBJ2-4 TRBD2 many TRBV20-1 CSAMASSGGGSQYF TGCAGTGCTATGGCTTCGAGCGGGGGAGGTTCGCAGTACTTC
TRBJ2-7 - few TRBV20-1 CSAEVDFSYEQYF TGCAGTGCTGAAGTCGACTTCTCCTACGAGCAGTACTTC
TRBJ2-2 - - TRBV6-2/TRBV6-3 CASSYTASANTGELFF TGTGCCAGCAGTTACACGGCTAGCGCCAACACCGGGGAGCTGTTTTTT
TRBJ2-2 - few TRBV6-2/TRBV6-3 CASSLRRELFF TGTGCCAGCAGCCTGAGAAGGGAGCTGTTTTTT
TRBJ2-7 - - TRBV6-1 CASSDLLLSASYEQYF TGTGCCAGCAGTGATCTACTTCTTAGCGCGTCCTACGAGCAGTACTTC
TRBJ2-5 TRBD2 few TRBV28 CASSTQSLAGGRQETQYF TGTGCCAGCAGCACCCAATCCCTAGCGGGAGGGAGACAAGAGACCCAGTACTTC
TRBJ2-7 TRBD2 - TRBV20-1 CSARGTSGRTYEQYF TGCAGTGCTAGAGGTACTAGCGGGAGAACCTACGAGCAGTACTTC
TRBJ1-1 - - TRBV2 CARRGGHTEAFF TGTGCCAGACGAGGCGGGCACACTGAAGCTTTCTTT
TRBJ2-2 - few TRBV4-3 CASSKLWAGTGELFF TGCGCCAGCAGCAAGCTCTGGGCGGGCACCGGGGAGCTGTTTTTT
TRBJ1-5 - few TRBV19 CASSIVGTNNQPQHF TGTGCCAGTAGTATAGTCGGGACTAACAATCAGCCCCAGCATTTT
TRBJ2-4 - many TRBV10-3 CAISESGAENIQYF TGTGCCATCAGTGAGTCCGGGGCAGAAAACATTCAGTACTTC
TRBJ2-6 - - TRBV14 CASSPERAGKSGANVLTF TGTGCCAGCAGCCCAGAAAGGGCGGGTAAATCTGGGGCCAACGTCCTGACTTTC
TRBJ2-3 - many TRBV24-1 CATSDDGDTQYF TGTGCCACCAGTGATGACGGGGATACGCAGTATTTT